Listed here are 10 T cell receptor beta chains from one sample, sequenced in a study of blood T cell repertoires in COVID-19 (dated by TCRdb to the early 2020s). Libraries were prepared through the immunoSEQ multiplex PCR assay. In its TCRdb copy, this immuneACCESS table keeps in-frame sequences only and misses some clones. Where compared with another copy, unresolved V genes explain less than half of these, and the others have no known cause. Across this sample there are 250,000 to 300,000 clones, with approximately 80% seen only once. The ten largest account for around 2.9% of the sample. Sequenced material: peripheral blood. The receptors derive from a woman in her sixties with active or convalescent COVID-19.

The chain uses TRBV27 and TRBJ2-7, with a weak D call TRBD1 (5 bases). There are 12 residues in the CDR3. The ends were cut back, 3 bases at V and 6 bases at J, with 9 bases in the middle. Germline V gives CDR1 MNHEY, CDR2 SMNVEV (reference sequence). The CDR3 here is CASSFSGSEQYF. Here the CDR3 DNA reads TGTGCCAGCAGTTTTTCAGGGTCCGAGCAGTACTTC.

The rearrangement uses TRBV7-9 and TRBJ1-5; the D is unclear. Germline V gene sequence: CDR1 SEHNR, CDR2 FQNEAQ (reference sequence). V lost 1 base and J lost 1, with 14 bases in between. The CDR3 extends over 17 amino acids. The CDR3 nucleotides read TGTGCCAGCAGCTTAGAAGGTTACCCGGGGAGCAATCAGCCCCAGCATTTT. Translating it yields CASSLEGYPGSNQPQHF.

This clone was counted only a few times. V is TRBV7-3 and J is TRBJ1-1; tentative D call: TRBD1 (5 bases). The V gene's germline CDR1 is SGHTA and CDR2 FQGTGA. CDR3 length: 14 amino acids. V lost 2 bases to trimming and J lost 8 bases, with 15 bases between them. This CDR3 is CASSLVVVRTEAFF. The CDR3 bases are TGTGCCAGCAGCTTAGTAGTGGTCAGGACAGAAGCTTTCTTT. Based on the CDR3 plus reference TRBV7-3 and TRBJ1-1, the full variable domain is GAGVSQTPSNKVTEKGKYVELRCDPISGHTALYWYRQSLGQGPEFLIYFQGTGAADDSGLPNDRFFAVRPEGSVSTLKIQRTERGDSAVYLCASSLVVVRTEAFFGQGTRLTVV.

This clone was observed a few times. This chain uses TRBV6-2 or TRBV6-3 with TRBJ2-5; TRBD1 aligns across 7 bases. Germline V gene data show CDR1 as MNHEY and CDR2 as SVGEGT. The CDR3 contains 15 residues. V lost 6 bases, J lost 3 bases, and 10 bases stayed unmatched. CDR3 in DNA: TGTGCCAGCAGCACTACCTGGGACAGAAAAGAGACCCAGTACTTC. The encoded protein is CASSTTWDRKETQYF.

This clone was seen only once. The V gene is TRBV5-4, the J gene TRBJ2-3; D remains unclear. The CDR3 loop spans 15 amino acids. V was pared by 0 bases and J by 0 bases, with 8 bases between. Per germline, CDR1 SGHNT and CDR2 YYREEE (reference sequence). In DNA form, the CDR3 reads TGTGCCAGCAGCTTGGGTTCGACTAGCACAGATACGCAGTATTTT. This sequence encodes CASSLGSTSTDTQYF.

This chain connects TRBV29-1 to TRBJ1-5; no firm D call. The germline CDR1 and CDR2 sequences are SQVTM and ANQGSEA. The V gene lost 0 bases and the J gene lost 4 bases, with 10 bases spanning the gap. The CDR3 is 14 amino acids. The CDR3 spells CSVEDGGRNQPQHF. The CDR3, as DNA: TGCAGCGTTGAAGACGGAGGGAGGAATCAGCCCCAGCATTTT.

This clone was found a few times. The rearrangement links TRBV7-9 to TRBJ2-4; D unresolved. The CDR3 extends over 15 amino acids. Trimming pared 5 bases from V and 3 bases from J, leaving 14 bases between. CDR1 and CDR2 (germline): SEHNR, FQNEAQ (reference sequence). The CDR3 bases are TGTGCCAGCAGCGAAGTCAACAGTGTCAAAAACATTCAGTACTTC. Translation: CASSEVNSVKNIQYF. The full variable domain, with the rest looked up from reference TRBV7-9 and TRBJ2-4, is DTGVSQNPRHKITKRGQNVTFRCDPISEHNRLYWYRQTLGQGPEFLTYFQNEAQLEKSRLLSDRFSAERPKGSFSTLEIQRTEQGDSAMYLCASSEVNSVKNIQYFGAGTRLSVL.

The chain joins TRBV18 to TRBJ1-1, with TRBD1 matching 9 bases. Germline CDR1 reads KGHSH; CDR2 reads LQKENI. With 6 bases clipped from V and 5 bases from J, the junction kept 10 bases outside the gene matches. The CDR3 is made up of 15 amino acids. This CDR3 is CASSPEQGAPTEAFF. The DNA of the CDR3 is TGTGCCAGCTCCCCCGAACAGGGGGCGCCGACTGAAGCTTTCTTT.

In its sample, this clone was seen once. The chain joins TRBV2 to TRBJ1-2; 12 bases match TRBD1. Germline CDR1 is SNHLY and CDR2 is FYNNEI. CDR3 length: 15 amino acids. V trimming: 9 bases; J trimming: 4 bases; junction bases outside the gene matches: 9. The DNA for the CDR3 is TGTGCCAGTACCTCGGGGACAGGGGGCTTCTATGGCTACACCTTC. This translates into CASTSGTGGFYGYTF.

In DNA form, the CDR3 reads TGTGCCACCAGCAGAGACGAGACGGGCGGGGATGAAAAACTGTTTTTT. This translates into CATSRDETGGDEKLFF. The genes are TRBV15 and TRBJ1-4; D ambiguous. The CDR3 has 16 amino acids. CDR1 is LNHNV and CDR2 is YYDKDF in the germline V gene (reference sequence). Trimming removed 0 bases at V and 6 bases at J, with 14 bases between. Together with reference TRBV15 and TRBJ1-4, the CDR3 gives the full variable domain: DAMVIQNPRYQVTQFGKPVTLSCSQTLNHNVMYWYQQKSSQAPKLLFHYYDKDFNNEADTPDNFQSRRPNTSFCFLDIRSPGLGDTAMYLCATSRDETGGDEKLFFGSGTQLSVL.